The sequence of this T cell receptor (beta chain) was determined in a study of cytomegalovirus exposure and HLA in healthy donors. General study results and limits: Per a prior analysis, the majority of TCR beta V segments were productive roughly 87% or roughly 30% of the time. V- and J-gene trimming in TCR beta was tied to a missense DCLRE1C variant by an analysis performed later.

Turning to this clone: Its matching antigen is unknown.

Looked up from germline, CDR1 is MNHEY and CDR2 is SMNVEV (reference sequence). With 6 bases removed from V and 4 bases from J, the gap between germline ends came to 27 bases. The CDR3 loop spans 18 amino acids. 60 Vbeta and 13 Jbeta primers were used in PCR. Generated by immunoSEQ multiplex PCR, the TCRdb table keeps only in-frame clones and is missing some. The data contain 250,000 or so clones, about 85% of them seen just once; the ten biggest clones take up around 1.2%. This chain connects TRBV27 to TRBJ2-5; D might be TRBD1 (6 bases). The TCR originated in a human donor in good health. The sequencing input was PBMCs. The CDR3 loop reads CASRKTGHLAGPGETQYF. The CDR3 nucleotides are TGTGCCAGCAGAAAAACGGGACACCTGGCGGGTCCTGGAGAGACCCAGTACTTC.